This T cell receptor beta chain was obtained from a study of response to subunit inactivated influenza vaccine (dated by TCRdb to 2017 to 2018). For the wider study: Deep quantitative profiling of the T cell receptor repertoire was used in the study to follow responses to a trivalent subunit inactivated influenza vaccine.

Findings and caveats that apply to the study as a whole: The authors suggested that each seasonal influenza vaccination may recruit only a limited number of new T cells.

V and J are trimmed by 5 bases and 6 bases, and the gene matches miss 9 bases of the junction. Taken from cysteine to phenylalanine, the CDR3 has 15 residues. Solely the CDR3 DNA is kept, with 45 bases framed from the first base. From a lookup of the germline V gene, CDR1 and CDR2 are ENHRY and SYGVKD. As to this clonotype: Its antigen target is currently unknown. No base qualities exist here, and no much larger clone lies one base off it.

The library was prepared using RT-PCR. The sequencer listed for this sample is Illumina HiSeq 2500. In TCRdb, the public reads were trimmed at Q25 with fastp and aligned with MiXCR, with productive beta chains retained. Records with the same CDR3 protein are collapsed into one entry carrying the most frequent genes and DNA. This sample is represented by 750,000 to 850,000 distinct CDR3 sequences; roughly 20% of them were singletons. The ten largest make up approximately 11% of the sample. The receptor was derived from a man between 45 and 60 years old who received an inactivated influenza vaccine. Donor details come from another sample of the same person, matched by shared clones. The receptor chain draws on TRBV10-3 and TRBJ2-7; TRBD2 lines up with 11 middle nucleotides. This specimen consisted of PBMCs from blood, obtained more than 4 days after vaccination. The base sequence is TGTGCCATCAGTACCATAGCGGGAGGGAAGGGCGAGCAGTACTTC. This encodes CAISTIAGGKGEQYF.